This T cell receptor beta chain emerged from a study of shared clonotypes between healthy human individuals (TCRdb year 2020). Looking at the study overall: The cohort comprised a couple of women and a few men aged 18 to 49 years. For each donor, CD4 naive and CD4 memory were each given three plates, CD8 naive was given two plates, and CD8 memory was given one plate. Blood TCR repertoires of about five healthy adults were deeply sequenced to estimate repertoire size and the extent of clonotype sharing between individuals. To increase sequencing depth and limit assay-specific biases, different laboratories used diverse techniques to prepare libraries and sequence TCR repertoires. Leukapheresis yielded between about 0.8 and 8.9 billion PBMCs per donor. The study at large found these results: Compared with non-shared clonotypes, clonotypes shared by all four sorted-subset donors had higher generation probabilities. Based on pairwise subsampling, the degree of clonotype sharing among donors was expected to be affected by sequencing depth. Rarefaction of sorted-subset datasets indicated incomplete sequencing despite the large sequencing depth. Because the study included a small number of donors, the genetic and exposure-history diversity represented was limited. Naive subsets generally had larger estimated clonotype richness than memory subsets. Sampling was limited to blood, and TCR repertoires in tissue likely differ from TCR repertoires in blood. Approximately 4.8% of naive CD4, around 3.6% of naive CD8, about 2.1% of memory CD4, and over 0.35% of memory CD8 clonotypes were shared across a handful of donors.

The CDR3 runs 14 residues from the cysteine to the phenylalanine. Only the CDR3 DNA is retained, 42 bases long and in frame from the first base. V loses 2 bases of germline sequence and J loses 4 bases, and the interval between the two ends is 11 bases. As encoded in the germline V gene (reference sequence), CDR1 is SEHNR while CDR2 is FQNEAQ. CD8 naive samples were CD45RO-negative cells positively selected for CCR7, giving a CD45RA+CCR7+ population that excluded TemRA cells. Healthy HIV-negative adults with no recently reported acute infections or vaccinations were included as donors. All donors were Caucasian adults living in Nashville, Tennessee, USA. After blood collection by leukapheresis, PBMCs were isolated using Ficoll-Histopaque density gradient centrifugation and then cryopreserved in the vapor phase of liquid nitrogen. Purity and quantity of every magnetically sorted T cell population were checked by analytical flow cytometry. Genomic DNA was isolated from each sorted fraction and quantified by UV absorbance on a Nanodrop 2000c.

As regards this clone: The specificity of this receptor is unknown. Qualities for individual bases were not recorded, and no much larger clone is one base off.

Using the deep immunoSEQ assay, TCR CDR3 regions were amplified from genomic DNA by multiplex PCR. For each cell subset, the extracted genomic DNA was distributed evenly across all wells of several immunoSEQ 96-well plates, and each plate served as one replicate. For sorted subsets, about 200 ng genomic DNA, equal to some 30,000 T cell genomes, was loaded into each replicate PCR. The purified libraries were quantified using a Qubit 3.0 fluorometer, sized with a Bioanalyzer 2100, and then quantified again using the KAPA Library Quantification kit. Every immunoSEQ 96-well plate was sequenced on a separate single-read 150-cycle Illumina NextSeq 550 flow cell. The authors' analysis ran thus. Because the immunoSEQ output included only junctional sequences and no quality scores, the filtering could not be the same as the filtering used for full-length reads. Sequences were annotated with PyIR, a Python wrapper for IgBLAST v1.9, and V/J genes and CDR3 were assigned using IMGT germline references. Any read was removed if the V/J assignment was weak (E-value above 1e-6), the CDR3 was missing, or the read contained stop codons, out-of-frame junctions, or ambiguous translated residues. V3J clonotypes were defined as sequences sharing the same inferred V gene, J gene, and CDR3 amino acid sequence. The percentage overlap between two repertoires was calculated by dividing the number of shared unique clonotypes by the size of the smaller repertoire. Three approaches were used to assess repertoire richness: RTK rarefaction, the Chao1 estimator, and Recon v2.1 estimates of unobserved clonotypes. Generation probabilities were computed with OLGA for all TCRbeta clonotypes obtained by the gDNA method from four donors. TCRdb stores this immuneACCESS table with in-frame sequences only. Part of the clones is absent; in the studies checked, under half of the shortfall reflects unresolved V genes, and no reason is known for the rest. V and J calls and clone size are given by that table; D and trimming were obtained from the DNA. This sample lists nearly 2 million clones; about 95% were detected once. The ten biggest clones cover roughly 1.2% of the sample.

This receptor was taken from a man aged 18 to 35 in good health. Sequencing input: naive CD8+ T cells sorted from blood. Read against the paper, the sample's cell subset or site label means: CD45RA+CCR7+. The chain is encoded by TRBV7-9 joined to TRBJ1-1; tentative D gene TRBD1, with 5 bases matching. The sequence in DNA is TGTGCCAGCAGCTTAAATATCGGGGGCACTGAAGCTTTCTTT. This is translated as CASSLNIGGTEAFF.